This TCR beta chain derives from a study of graft-versus-host responses after intestinal transplantation. Whole-study context: Recipients had transplants, and these were multivisceral, liver-intestinal, or isolated intestinal. Recipients across the board were started on anti-thymocyte globulin induction, then kept on tacrolimus and steroids for around three years. Overall study findings and caveats: Individuals who had graft-donor T cell macrochimerism had allografts that showed high graft-versus-host to host-versus-graft clonal ratios. Declining HvG levels early post-transplant were linked to peak circulating GvH clone levels.

Details on this clone: Its antigen is undetermined.

Sequenced by immunoSEQ multiplex PCR; TCRdb stores in-frame clones only, minus some. The table lists 150,000 or so clones, about nine tenths of them singletons. This receptor was obtained from a human donor who received an intestinal transplant. The source was unstimulated CD4+ T cells sorted from spleen or lymph node cells, collected before intestinal transplant.

The CDR3 spells CASSARQGRDGYTF. The CDR3 nucleotides read TGTGCCAGCAGCGCTCGGCAAGGTAGGGATGGCTACACCTTC. The chain has TRBV9 and TRBJ1-2; D is unclear. CDR1 is SGDLS, CDR2 YYNGEE, per germline. Trimming left V 3 bases short and J 6 bases short, with 15 bases between. This CDR3 contains 14 residues. Looking up the rest from reference TRBV9 and TRBJ1-2 gives the full variable domain: DSGVTQTPKHLITATGQRVTLRCSPRSGDLSVYWYQQSLDQGLQFLIQYYNGEERAKGNILERFSAQQFPDLHSELNLSSLELGDSALYFCASSARQGRDGYTFGSGTRLTVV.